This T cell receptor (beta chain) was captured in a study of T-cell reconstitution after alpha-beta-depleted transplantation in children. This clonotype showed up many times. This CDR3 region has 15 residues. Per germline, CDR1 MGHRA and CDR2 YSYEKL. The junction had 9 bases not matched to a gene; V was cut back by 4 bases and J by 3 bases. Unique molecular identifiers were built into the TCRbeta library. TCRdb recomputed calls from the PCR reads with MiXCR, one row per CDR3 protein. The sample holds about 230,000 distinct CDR3 sequences; 8% to 10% are singletons and the top ten take about 6%. This material consisted of PBMCs from the stem cell graft donor, taken from the stem cell graft. V usage is TRBV4-1 and J usage is TRBJ2-7, with 7 bases matching TRBD1. The clonotype comes from a human donor who donated a stem cell graft to a child with acute lymphoblastic leukemia. CDR3 loop: CASSPRQGGFYEQYF. The CDR3 bases are TGCGCCAGCAGCCCCCGACAGGGCGGCTTCTACGAGCAGTACTTC.